The T cell receptor (beta chain) described here comes from a study of human T cells and chemical hapten exposure. Time point given: pre-sensitization, week 0. Specified treatment: therapeutic diphenylcyclopropenone sensitization with weekly scalp DPC. TCRdb used MiXCR to reprocess the RACE reads, holding one entry per CDR3 protein. Of some 300,000 distinct CDR3 sequences listed, 5.5% were seen once; the top ten hold approximately 8.2%. This clonotype was found a few times. Germline CDR1 and CDR2: LGHNT and FRNRAP. Deletions cut 0 bases from V and 3 bases from J, with 11 bases between. This CDR3 has 15 residues.

Material: whole blood, obtained in connection with sensitization to the hapten diphenylcyclopropenone (DPC). This chain links TRBV12-5 with TRBJ1-1; D gene ambiguous. This receptor was taken from a woman aged 18-30 years with alopecia areata. Some clones in this sample may be carry-over from other donors' samples. The CDR3 nucleotides read TGTGCTAGTGGTTTGGTTGAAAAGTGGGACACTGAAGCTTTCTTT. Protein: CASGLVEKWDTEAFF.